The clone carrying this T cell receptor beta chain appeared many times. Its antigen remains unidentified. TCRdb re-analysed the 5' RACE reads in MiXCR, keeping a single row per CDR3 protein. The table includes more than 120,000 distinct CDR3 sequences, under 7% detected once. This record comes from a study of T-cell memory formation after mild COVID-19. Whole-study results and caveats: CM and EM subsets held most contracting CD4+ clones; EMRA held CD8+ ones.

The germline V gene has CDR1 DFQATT and CDR2 SNEGSKA (reference sequence). The CDR3 has 14 residues. V gave up 6 bases and J gave up 2 bases, with 13 bases separating them. The receptor was derived from an adult woman who had mild COVID-19 (a few samples of this study predate the infection). Cell type and time point are not known. Sequencing input: PBMCs or a T cell subset sorted from them (not recorded which). The chain is built from TRBV20-1 and TRBJ2-2; possibly TRBD1 for D (5 bases). The CDR3: CSAKDRGNTGELFF. DNA for the CDR3: TGCAGTGCCAAAGACAGAGGCAACACCGGGGAGCTGTTTTTT.